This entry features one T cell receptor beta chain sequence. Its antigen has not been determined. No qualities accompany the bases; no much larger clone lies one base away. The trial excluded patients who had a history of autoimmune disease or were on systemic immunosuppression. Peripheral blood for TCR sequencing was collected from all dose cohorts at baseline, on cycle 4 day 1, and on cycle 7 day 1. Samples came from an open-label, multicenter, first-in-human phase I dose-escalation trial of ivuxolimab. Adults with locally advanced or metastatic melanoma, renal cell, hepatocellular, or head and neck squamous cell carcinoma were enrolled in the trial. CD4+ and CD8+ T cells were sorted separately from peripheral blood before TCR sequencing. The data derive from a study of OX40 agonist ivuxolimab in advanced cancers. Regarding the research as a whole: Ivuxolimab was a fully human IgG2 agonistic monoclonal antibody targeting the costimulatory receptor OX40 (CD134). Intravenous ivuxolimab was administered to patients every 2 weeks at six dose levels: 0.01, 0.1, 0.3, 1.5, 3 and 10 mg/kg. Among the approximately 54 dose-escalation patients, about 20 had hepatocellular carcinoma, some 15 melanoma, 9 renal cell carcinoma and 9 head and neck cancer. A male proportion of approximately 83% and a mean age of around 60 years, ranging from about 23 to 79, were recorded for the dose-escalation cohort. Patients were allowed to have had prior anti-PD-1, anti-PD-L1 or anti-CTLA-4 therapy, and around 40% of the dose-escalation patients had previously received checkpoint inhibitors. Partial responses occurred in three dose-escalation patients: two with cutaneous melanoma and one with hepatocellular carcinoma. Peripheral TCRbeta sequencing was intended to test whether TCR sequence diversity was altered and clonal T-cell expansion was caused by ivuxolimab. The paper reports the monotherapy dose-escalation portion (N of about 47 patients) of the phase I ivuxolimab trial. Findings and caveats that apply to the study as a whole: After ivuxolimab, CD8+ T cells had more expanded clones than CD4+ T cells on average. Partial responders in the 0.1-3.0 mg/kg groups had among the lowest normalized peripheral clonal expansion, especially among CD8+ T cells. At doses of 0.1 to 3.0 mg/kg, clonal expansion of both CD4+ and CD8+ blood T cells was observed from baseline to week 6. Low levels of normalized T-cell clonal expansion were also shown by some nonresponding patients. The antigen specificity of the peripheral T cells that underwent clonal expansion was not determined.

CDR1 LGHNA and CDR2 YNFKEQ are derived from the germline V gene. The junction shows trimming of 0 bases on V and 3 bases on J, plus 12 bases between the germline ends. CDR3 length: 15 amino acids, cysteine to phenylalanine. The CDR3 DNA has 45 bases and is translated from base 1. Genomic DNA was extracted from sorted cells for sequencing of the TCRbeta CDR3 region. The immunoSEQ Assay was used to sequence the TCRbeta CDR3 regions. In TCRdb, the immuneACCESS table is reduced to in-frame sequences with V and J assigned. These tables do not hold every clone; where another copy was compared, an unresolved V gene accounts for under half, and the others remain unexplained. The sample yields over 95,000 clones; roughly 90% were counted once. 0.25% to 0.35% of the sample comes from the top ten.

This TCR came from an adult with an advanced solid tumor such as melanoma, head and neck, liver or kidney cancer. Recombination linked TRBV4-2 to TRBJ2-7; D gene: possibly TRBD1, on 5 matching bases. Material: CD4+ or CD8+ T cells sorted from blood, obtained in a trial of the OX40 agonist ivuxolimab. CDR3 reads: CASSQDVQAYYEQYF. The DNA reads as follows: TGTGCCAGCAGCCAAGATGTACAGGCATACTACGAGCAGTACTTC.